This paragraph covers one TCR beta chain sequence. Its specificity is not known. The germline V gene encodes CDR1 MDHEN and CDR2 SYDVKM. The V gene end was trimmed by 2 bases and the J gene end by 15 bases; junction bases not matched to a gene: 8. This CDR3 comprises 12 residues. Generated by immunoSEQ multiplex PCR, the TCRdb table keeps only in-frame clones and is missing some. The top ten hold 25% of the sample, which has about 69,000 clones, around four fifths seen once. The data were taken from a study of T cell responses to AZD1222 COVID-19 vaccine. Study-level results: Most donors were white British and more were female, and clonal diversity was possibly underestimated. Baseline seropositives among AZD1222 recipients totaled only five to seven. After two AZD1222 doses, spike-specific TCR breadth and depth rose versus day 0.

It was second doses at about 4 or about 12 weeks that were pooled. The chain recombines TRBV28 with TRBJ2-3; 7 nucleotides align to TRBD1. The receptor's source is an adult who received the AZD1222 COVID-19 vaccine. The sequencing here drew on peripheral blood, taken 28 days after the second AZD1222 dose. The CDR3 is CASSLEGRDSYF. DNA for the CDR3: TGTGCCAGCAGTTTAGAGGGCCGGGACAGCTATTTT.